This entry is about one TCR beta chain. During active infection, Seattle patients enrolled and were then monitored through disease. Trimming at V came to 5 bases and at J to 9 bases, leaving 12 bases not matched to a gene. This CDR3 is 14 amino acids long. In germline, CDR1 is SEHNR, CDR2 FQNEAQ (reference sequence). Source study methods: Nucleated cell number was recorded as an estimate derived from reference gene primer amplification. Libraries were prepared by immunoSEQ multiplex PCR; TCRdb keeps only in-frame clonotypes and omits some of them. D and trimming come from the DNA, and the V and J calls and clone size come from that table. The table records some 48,000 clones, 65% to 90% of them present only once. This specimen belongs to a study of blood T cell repertoires in COVID-19. Whole-study context: The United States, Italy and Spain were the sources of the acute and convalescent COVID-19 samples. Sources were T cells, B-cell-depleted T cells, or PBMCs; the material itself was cDNA or gDNA.

This TCR was sampled from a woman at least 80 years old with COVID-19, enrolled during active disease. The chain couples TRBV7-9 to TRBJ1-1, with 7 bases matching TRBD1. Input material: peripheral blood. The CDR3 DNA reads as TGTGCCAGCAGCCCTGACAGGGCTATCCCCAAAGCTTTCTTT. Its protein is CASSPDRAIPKAFF.